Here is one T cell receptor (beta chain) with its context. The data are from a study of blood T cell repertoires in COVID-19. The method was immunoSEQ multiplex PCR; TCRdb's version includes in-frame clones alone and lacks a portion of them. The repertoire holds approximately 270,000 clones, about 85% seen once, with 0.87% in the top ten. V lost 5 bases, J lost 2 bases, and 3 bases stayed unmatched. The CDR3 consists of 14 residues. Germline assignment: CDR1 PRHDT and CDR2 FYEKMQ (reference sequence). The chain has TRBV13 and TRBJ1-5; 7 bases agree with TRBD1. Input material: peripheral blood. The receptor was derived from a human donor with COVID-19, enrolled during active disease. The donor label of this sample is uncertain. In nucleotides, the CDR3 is TGTGCCAGCAGCCCGCAGGGGGGCAATCAGCCCCAGCATTTT. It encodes CASSPQGGNQPQHF.